The 30 T cell receptor beta chains in this list originate from one sample, sequenced in a study of cytomegalovirus exposure and HLA in healthy donors. Assay used: immunoSEQ multiplex PCR; TCRdb lists only in-frame clones, some missing. The table has 130,000 to 150,000 clones, about 89% seen once. The source material was PBMCs. These receptors were obtained from a woman aged 18-29 years in good health and CMV-seropositive.

V is TRBV5-1 and J is TRBJ2-7; TRBD2 matches 9 bases. Trimming removed 1 base from V and 6 bases from J; junction bases left unmatched: 5. The CDR3 sequence is 14 residues long. Germline assignment: CDR1 SGHRS and CDR2 YFSETQ. Here the CDR3 reads CASSLPSGTGEQYF. DNA of the CDR3: TGCGCCAGCAGCTTGCCTAGCGGGACGGGCGAGCAGTACTTC.

The rearrangement uses TRBV18 and TRBJ1-2; maybe TRBD1 (6 bases). The V gene's germline CDR1 is KGHSH and CDR2 LQKENI. CDR3 length equals 16 residues. V lost 0 bases and J 6 bases, leaving 17 bases between the germline ends. CDR3 in amino acids: CASSPPGRDTKDGYTF. CDR3 in DNA: TGTGCCAGCTCACCACCTGGACGGGACACGAAGGATGGCTACACCTTC.

The J gene is TRBJ1-2, the V gene TRBV30, with 7 bases fitting TRBD1. CDR1 and CDR2 (germline): GTSNPN, SVGIG (reference sequence). With 0 bases clipped from V and 5 bases from J, the junction kept 6 bases outside the gene matches. The CDR3 contains 14 residues. The CDR3 loop is CAWSVPGQKYGYTF. The CDR3 DNA sequence: TGTGCCTGGAGTGTTCCGGGACAGAAATATGGCTACACCTTC.

This rearrangement joins TRBV4-2 to TRBJ2-4; possible D gene TRBD1, 5 bases. The CDR3 contains 14 residues. Germline-derived CDR1 and CDR2 are LGHNA and YNFKEQ. With 0 bases removed from V and 9 bases from J, the gap between germline ends came to 12 bases. Here the CDR3 reads CASSQDFQGTIQYF. In DNA form, the CDR3 reads TGTGCCAGCAGCCAAGATTTCCAGGGTACCATTCAGTACTTC.

This chain joins TRBV6-1 and TRBJ2-5, with 7 bases identical to TRBD1. CDR3 length: 13 residues. Germline loops: CDR1 MNHNS, CDR2 SASEGT. V trimming: 4 bases; J trimming: 4 bases; junction bases outside the gene matches: 3. CDR3 sequence reads: CASSATGPETQYF. The CDR3 nucleotides are TGTGCCAGCAGTGCGACAGGGCCAGAGACCCAGTACTTC.

This chain uses TRBV7-8 with TRBJ2-3, with D maybe TRBD2 (5 bases). The CDR3 totals 15 residues. Per germline, CDR1 SGHVS and CDR2 FQNEAQ. V was pared by 3 bases and J by 4 bases, with 14 bases between. In DNA, the CDR3 is TGTGCCAGCAGCTTGCGGCGGGTCAACCCAGATACGCAGTATTTT. As protein: CASSLRRVNPDTQYF.

This chain connects TRBV11-3 to TRBJ1-5; TRBD1 might be the D (5 bases). Germline assignment: CDR1 SGHNT and CDR2 YENEEA. The CDR3 has 15 residues. V dropped 1 base and J dropped 1 base, with 8 bases sitting between them. The chain's CDR3 is CASSLGDSSNQPQHF. For the CDR3, the DNA is TGTGCCAGCAGCTTAGGAGACAGCAGCAATCAGCCCCAGCATTTT.

The chain joins TRBV5-1 to TRBJ2-7, with D possibly being TRBD1 (5 bases). The V gene's germline CDR1 is SGHRS and CDR2 YFSETQ. The CDR3 sequence is 13 residues long. The V gene lost 1 base and the J gene lost 2 bases, with 7 bases spanning the gap. The CDR3 bases are TGCGCCAGCAGCTTGACAGGAACCTACGAGCAGTACTTC. Its protein is CASSLTGTYEQYF. Drawing the rest from reference TRBV5-1 and TRBJ2-7, the complete variable domain is KAGVTQTPRYLIKTRGQQVTLSCSPISGHRSVSWYQQTPGQGLQFLFEYFSETQRNKGNFPGRFSGRQFSNSRSEMNVSTLELGDSALYLCASSLTGTYEQYFGPGTRLTVT.

The chain has TRBV28 and TRBJ2-2, with D possibly matching TRBD2 (6 bases). CDR3 length: 14 amino acids. V dropped 2 bases and J dropped 4 bases, with 8 bases sitting between them. Germline V gene data show CDR1 as MDHEN and CDR2 as SYDVKM. The CDR3 reads CASSLAGLTGELFF. DNA of the CDR3: TGTGCCAGCAGTTTAGCGGGACTCACCGGGGAGCTGTTTTTT.

The CDR3 nucleotides read TGCAGCGTTCGAAACCGCCGGGACAGGGACGAGCAGTACTTC. This encodes CSVRNRRDRDEQYF. This chain links TRBV29-1 with TRBJ2-7; TRBD1 matches at 9 bases. Germline V CDR1 and CDR2: SQVTM, ANQGSEA. The CDR3 consists of 14 residues. The V gene end was trimmed by 5 bases and the J gene end by 5 bases; junction bases not matched to a gene: 10.

V usage is TRBV18 and J usage is TRBJ1-5; TRBD1 matches at 10 bases. Looked up from germline, CDR1 is KGHSH and CDR2 is LQKENI. The CDR3 consists of 14 residues. Unmatched junction bases numbered 3, after V lost 3 bases and J lost 7 bases. The CDR3 sequence is CASSPRTGGQPQHF. CDR3 DNA: TGTGCCAGCTCACCTCGGACAGGGGGACAGCCCCAGCATTTT.

The CDR3 protein is CASSPGQGASGNQPQHF. CDR3 bases: TGCGCCAGCAGCCCGGGACAGGGGGCATCGGGCAATCAGCCCCAGCATTTT. The chain links TRBV5-1 to TRBJ1-5; the match to TRBD1 covers 12 bases. Trimming removed 4 bases from V and 2 bases from J; junction bases left unmatched: 7. The germline V gene has CDR1 SGHRS and CDR2 YFSETQ. The CDR3 spans 17 residues.

V gene TRBV10-3 combines with J gene TRBJ2-1; TRBD2 matches 7 bases. V shed 7 bases, J shed 3 bases, and the junction held 9 bases outside the gene matches. CDR3 length: 15 amino acids. Per germline, CDR1 ENHRY and CDR2 SYGVKD. CDR3 loop: CAITRAGGSYNEQFF. The CDR3, as DNA: TGTGCCATCACCCGAGCGGGCGGGAGCTACAATGAGCAGTTCTTC.

The chain links TRBV9 to TRBJ2-5; TRBD2 agrees at 7 bases. Losses at the gene ends were 3 bases for V and 5 bases for J; bases not matched to a gene: 10. CDR3 length equals 15 residues. CDR1 is SGDLS, CDR2 YYNGEE, per germline. This chain's CDR3 is CASSAPRGREETQYF. The CDR3 DNA follows: TGTGCCAGCAGCGCCCCGCGGGGGAGAGAGGAGACCCAGTACTTC. Filled out from reference TRBV9 and TRBJ2-5, the complete variable domain reads DSGVTQTPKHLITATGQRVTLRCSPRSGDLSVYWYQQSLDQGLQFLIQYYNGEERAKGNILERFSAQQFPDLHSELNLSSLELGDSALYFCASSAPRGREETQYFGPGTRLLVL.

This chain connects TRBV25-1 to TRBJ2-1; 14 nucleotides line up with TRBD2. The CDR3 is made up of 14 amino acids. V shed 0 bases and J 16 bases; nucleotides not matched to a gene: 5. Germline V gene lookup returns CDR1 MGHDK and CDR2 SYGVNS. The CDR3 spells CASSEYTTSGGVFF. In DNA form, the CDR3 reads TGTGCCAGCAGTGAATACACGACTAGCGGGGGGGTATTCTTC.

This chain connects TRBV11-2 to TRBJ2-7, with D possibly matching TRBD1 (6 bases). Per germline, CDR1 SGHAT and CDR2 FQNNGV. With 5 bases removed from V and 3 bases from J, the gap between germline ends came to 14 bases. This CDR3 region has 14 residues. The CDR3 coding sequence is TGTGCCAGCAGCCCTGGACAGATAGACTACGAGCAGTACTTC. This codes for CASSPGQIDYEQYF.

The CDR3 here is CASSLDLSGRFTDTQYF. In DNA, the CDR3 is TGTGCCAGCAGCTTAGATCTGAGCGGGAGGTTCACAGATACGCAGTATTTT. V is TRBV11-3 and J is TRBJ2-3; 9 bases align to TRBD2. In germline, CDR1 is SGHNT, CDR2 YENEEA. V was clipped by 0 bases and J by 2 bases; unmatched bases: 6. The CDR3 covers 17 residues.

For the CDR3, the DNA is TGTGCCAGCTTGGGGACACGCGGCACAGATACGCAGTATTTT. This gives the protein CASLGTRGTDTQYF. The chain uses TRBV2 and TRBJ2-3, with D maybe TRBD1 (6 bases). The V end lost 8 bases, the J end lost 1 base, and 13 bases lay between the germline ends. This CDR3 has 14 residues. Germline assignment: CDR1 SNHLY and CDR2 FYNNEI.

V gene TRBV9 combines with J gene TRBJ2-7; TRBD2 matches 11 bases. V lost 3 bases and J lost 7; bases outside the gene matches: 6. The CDR3 covers 14 residues. From germline, CDR1 is SGDLS and CDR2 YYNGEE. CDR3: CASSGPGLAVEQYF. CDR3 coding DNA: TGTGCCAGCAGCGGGCCGGGACTAGCGGTTGAGCAGTACTTC.

V gene TRBV5-1 combines with J gene TRBJ2-7; TRBD2 aligns across 8 bases. CDR3 length equals 17 residues. The germline gives CDR1 SGHRS, CDR2 YFSETQ. With V trimmed by 4 bases and J by 0 bases, 12 bases remained unmatched. The CDR3 bases are TGCGCCAGCAGCCGGGGGGGTGATGGTGGGCCCTCCTACGAGCAGTACTTC. This codes for CASSRGGDGGPSYEQYF.

The V and J genes are TRBV5-1 and TRBJ2-1; 7 bases fit TRBD2. CDR1 SGHRS and CDR2 YFSETQ come from the germline V gene. The CDR3 spans 18 residues. The J segment lost 1 base and the V segment lost 0 bases, leaving 10 bases of the junction unmatched. This CDR3 is CASSLVGGSEWSYNEQFF. Written as DNA, the CDR3 is TGCGCCAGCAGCTTGGTGGGCGGGAGCGAATGGTCCTACAATGAGCAGTTCTTC.

This clone was observed once. The chain joins TRBV10-3 to TRBJ2-1, with TRBD2 identical over 8 bases. V was clipped by 11 bases and J by 8 bases; unmatched bases: 14. Germline V gene sequence: CDR1 ENHRY, CDR2 SYGVKD. This CDR3 has 14 amino acids. The CDR3 reads CAPGAGGGRDEQFF. As DNA, the CDR3 is TGTGCCCCCGGGGCGGGGGGCGGAAGGGATGAGCAGTTCTTC.

This chain joins TRBV9 and TRBJ2-2, with TRBD1 identical over 10 bases. V lost 7 bases to trimming and J lost 5 bases; unmatched junction nucleotides: 5. Germline values: CDR1 SGDLS, CDR2 YYNGEE. This CDR3 spans 14 amino acids. The CDR3 sequence is CASGGTGVTGELFF. For the CDR3, the DNA is TGTGCCAGCGGGGGGACAGGGGTGACCGGGGAGCTGTTTTTT.

The chain links TRBV4-1 to TRBJ1-1; tentative D call: TRBD1 (5 bases). From germline, CDR1 is MGHRA and CDR2 YSYEKL. This CDR3 comprises 14 residues. V was trimmed by 1 base and J by 1 base, leaving 7 bases between them. Written as DNA, the CDR3 is TGCGCCAGCAGCCAAGGGACACCGAACACTGAAGCTTTCTTT. It codes for CASSQGTPNTEAFF.

This clone came up a few times. The V call is TRBV20-1, the J call TRBJ2-7; possibly TRBD2 for D (5 bases). Trimming stripped 7 bases from V and 7 bases from J, with 14 bases between. The CDR3 is 11 residues long. Germline V gene sequence: CDR1 DFQATT, CDR2 SNEGSKA (reference sequence). In DNA, the CDR3 is TGCAGTGGAGGACTGGGCTGGGAGCAGTACTTC. Translation gives CSGGLGWEQYF.

The CDR3 is CASSEFGSGSHSYNEQFF. DNA of the CDR3: TGTGCCAGCAGTGAATTCGGTAGCGGGAGTCATTCCTACAATGAGCAGTTCTTC. The chain uses TRBV6-1 and TRBJ2-1; 9 bases are a match to TRBD2. CDR3 length: 18 amino acids. Losses at the gene ends were 2 bases for V and 1 base for J; bases not matched to a gene: 9. Looked up from germline, CDR1 is MNHNS and CDR2 is SASEGT.

V and J are TRBV10-3 and TRBJ2-2, with D possibly being TRBD1 (6 bases). The CDR3 is made up of 14 amino acids. Germline values: CDR1 ENHRY, CDR2 SYGVKD. V lost 7 bases and J 4 bases, leaving 13 bases between the germline ends. In DNA, the CDR3 is TGTGCCATCATGGCGGACAGCCTCACCGGGGAGCTGTTTTTT. It codes for CAIMADSLTGELFF.

Turning to this clone: Other DNA sequences in this specimen translate into the identical CDR3. The CDR3, as DNA: TGTGCCAGCAGTTCAACAGGGGGCGGGGAGACCCAGTACTTC. It encodes CASSSTGGGETQYF. The chain carries TRBV2 and TRBJ2-5; 9 nucleotides line up with TRBD1. V was pared by 5 bases and J by 5 bases, with 6 bases of the junction left unmatched. The length of the CDR3 is 14 residues. Germline values: CDR1 SNHLY, CDR2 FYNNEI.

The V gene is TRBV7-2, the J gene TRBJ2-5, with 16 bases aligning to TRBD2. The CDR3 length is 15 residues. The J segment lost 5 bases and the V segment lost 7 bases, leaving 4 bases of the junction unmatched. Per germline, CDR1 SGHTA and CDR2 FQGNSA. CDR3 sequence reads: CASNKGLAGGETQYF. The DNA of the CDR3 is TGTGCCAGCAACAAGGGACTAGCGGGGGGGGAGACCCAGTACTTC.

The chain recombines TRBV6-5 with TRBJ2-1; 10 bases are a match to TRBD1. Germline trimming cut 6 bases from V and 7 bases from J; bases unmatched to any gene: 3. The CDR3 consists of 13 residues. CDR1 MNHEY and CDR2 SVGAGI come from the germline V gene. The chain's CDR3 is CASRRTGGNEQFF. CDR3 sequence (DNA): TGTGCCAGCAGAAGGACAGGGGGTAATGAGCAGTTCTTC.